This TCR beta chain was sequenced in a study of identical twins. This clonotype was seen a few times. TCRdb used MiXCR to reprocess the 5' RACE reads, holding one entry per CDR3 protein. The sample records 250,000 or so distinct CDR3 sequences, around 8.8% being singletons. These sequences were also reported in another study, on yellow fever vaccine responses in identical twins.

Sequencing was performed on CD8+ T cells sorted from blood. This TCR came from a woman aged 18-35 years in good health.

The CDR3 sequence: CASRQTDTQYF. CDR3 sequence (DNA): TGTGCCAGCAGACAGACAGATACGCAGTATTTT. The chain joins TRBV12-3 or TRBV12-4 to TRBJ2-3; no reliable D call. V dropped 6 bases and J dropped 3 bases, with 4 bases sitting between them. CDR3 length equals 11 residues.